Described below is a single T cell receptor (beta chain) sequence and its context. The antigen is undetermined. The CDR3 is 14 amino acids. Trimming took 7 bases from V and 0 from J, leaving 12 bases between them. TCRdb called the RT-PCR reads again in MiXCR, with one record for every CDR3 protein. The sample has around 540,000 distinct CDR3 sequences, about an eighth seen once. This record comes from a study of response to subunit inactivated influenza vaccine. Findings of the study overall: Every seasonal influenza vaccination brings in few new T cells, the authors suggested.

The sequence derives from a man aged 50 to 60 who received an inactivated influenza vaccine. The V call is TRBV12-3 or TRBV12-4, the J call TRBJ1-2; the D gene is possibly TRBD1 (6 bases). The specimen was PBMCs from blood, collected on the day of vaccination. In nucleotides, the CDR3 is TGTGCCAGCACAAAGGACAGAACTAACTATGGCTACACCTTC. Its translation is CASTKDRTNYGYTF.